The T cell receptor (beta chain) under discussion was sequenced for a study of cytomegalovirus exposure and HLA in healthy donors. V was cut by 2 bases and J by 3 bases, with 10 bases left in between. This CDR3 contains 14 residues. Germline V CDR1 and CDR2: MNHEY, SVGAGI. The PCR had 60 Vbeta and 13 Jbeta primers. TCRdb's copy holds only in-frame clones and misses some; the assay was immunoSEQ multiplex PCR. In the table there are 120,000 to 150,000 clones, just over 70% of which are singletons. Every donor was a healthy person donating bone marrow. The sample holds a few counts of this clone. Its specificity is unknown. General study results and limits: Earlier results showed most TCR beta V segments being productive about 87% or about 30% of the time.

This sequence originates from a woman aged 25-40 years in good health and CMV-seronegative. The rearrangement joins TRBV6-5 to TRBJ1-1; D unclear. The sample comprised PBMCs. The CDR3 sequence is CASSYAGSDTEAFF. The CDR3 DNA follows: TGTGCCAGCAGTTACGCAGGAAGTGACACTGAAGCTTTCTTT.